The next 9 T cell receptor beta chains were all read from a single sample in a study of cytomegalovirus exposure and HLA in healthy donors. The table came from immunoSEQ multiplex PCR; TCRdb's copy has only in-frame clones and leaves some out. The repertoire consists of 250,000 to 300,000 clones, with nearly 90% occurring once and the leading ten covering roughly 0.4%. Sequencing used PBMCs. Receptor source: a woman under 30 in good health and CMV-seronegative.

The V gene is TRBV27, the J gene TRBJ1-2; perhaps TRBD1 as D (6 bases). Trimming cost V 4 bases and J 4 bases, with 16 bases left between them. The CDR3 is made up of 15 amino acids. The germline V gene has CDR1 MNHEY and CDR2 SMNVEV (reference sequence). The DNA for the CDR3 is TGTGCCAGCAGTTCCTTGGGGGGGGCTGGCTATGGCTACACCTTC. This translates into CASSSLGGAGYGYTF.

The sample holds one count of this clone. A much larger clone differs from this one at a single base, so this may be a read error. The V call is TRBV19, the J call TRBJ1-1; D possibly corresponds to TRBD1 (6 bases). The CDR3 loop spans 12 amino acids. V was pared by 6 bases and J by 1 base, with 6 bases between. Germline CDR1 LNHDA, CDR2 SQIVND (reference sequence). CDR3 in amino acids: CASRTGNTEAFF. The CDR3 coding sequence is TGTGCCAGTAGGACAGGGAACACTGAAGCTTTCTTT.

The V call is TRBV27, the J call TRBJ2-7, with 10 bases matching TRBD1. The V gene's germline CDR1 is MNHEY and CDR2 SMNVEV (reference sequence). CDR3 length equals 13 residues. J lost 6 bases, V lost 8 bases, and 7 bases had no gene match. The CDR3 region is CASGWTGGGEQYF. The CDR3 bases are TGTGCCAGCGGCTGGACAGGGGGGGGCGAGCAGTACTTC.

This clone was seen only once. The chain employs TRBV4-3 and TRBJ2-3; 10 nucleotides line up with TRBD2. Trimming at V came to 1 base and at J to 6 bases, leaving 4 bases not matched to a gene. CDR1 and CDR2 from the germline V gene are LGHNA and YSLEER. The CDR3 is made up of 15 amino acids. The CDR3 is CASSQAGLAIDTQYF. CDR3 in DNA: TGCGCCAGCAGCCAAGCGGGACTAGCGATTGATACGCAGTATTTT.

This clone appeared once. The V call is TRBV27, the J call TRBJ2-2, with D hard to call. Trimming cost V 0 bases and J 5 bases, with 13 bases left between them. The CDR3 is 16 residues long. Germline loops: CDR1 MNHEY, CDR2 SMNVEV (reference sequence). CDR3 sequence (DNA): TGTGCCAGCAGTTTATCGGGCCAAAGTCCAACCGGGGAGCTGTTTTTT. It encodes CASSLSGQSPTGELFF.

The chain carries TRBV5-8 and TRBJ2-1; 14 bases agree with TRBD2. CDR3 length equals 16 residues. CDR1 and CDR2 from the germline V gene are SGHTS and YDEGEE. V gave up 2 bases and J gave up 4 bases; unmatched junction bases: 2. CDR3 nucleotides: TGTGCCAGCAGCTTCGGACTAGCGGGGGGTTACAATGAGCAGTTCTTC. Protein sequence: CASSFGLAGGYNEQFF.

The chain combines TRBV19 with TRBJ1-5, with 11 nucleotides matching TRBD1. This CDR3 contains 18 residues. The germline V gene has CDR1 LNHDA and CDR2 SQIVND (reference sequence). J lost 0 bases, V lost 3 bases, and 7 bases had no gene match. The CDR3 DNA is TGTGCCAGTAGTATCGGGACAGGGGGAACTTATAGCAATCAGCCCCAGCATTTT. Translated, it gives CASSIGTGGTYSNQPQHF.

This chain joins TRBV28 and TRBJ2-7; tentative D call: TRBD2 (6 bases). V lost 2 bases to trimming and J lost 5 bases, with 10 bases between them. There are 13 residues in the CDR3. Germline V gene data show CDR1 as MDHEN and CDR2 as SYDVKM. CDR3 in DNA: TGTGCCAGCAGTTTAGTCGGAGGGGACGAGCAGTACTTC. It is translated as CASSLVGGDEQYF.

The chain recombines TRBV7-9 with TRBJ2-5, with 9 bases that match TRBD1. Germline V CDR1 and CDR2: SEHNR, FQNEAQ (reference sequence). This CDR3 is built from 11 residues. V was clipped by 9 bases and J by 5 bases; unmatched bases: 1. This CDR3 reads CASGTGETQYF. The DNA for the CDR3 is TGTGCCAGTGGGACAGGGGAGACCCAGTACTTC.